These 18 T cell receptor beta chains were sequenced from one sample in a study of response to subunit inactivated influenza vaccine. MiXCR, applied by TCRdb to the RT-PCR reads, yields one record per CDR3 protein. Among over 650,000 distinct CDR3 sequences listed, about 18% were seen once. The input for sequencing was PBMCs from blood, taken 5 to 6 days after vaccination. Receptors originate from a man over 45 who received an inactivated influenza vaccine.

This clonotype was counted between two and nine times. The gene calls are TRBV28 and TRBJ1-5; TRBD1 is a possible D gene (5 bases). V lost 6 bases and J lost 6, with 15 bases in between. This CDR3 is 14 amino acids long. Germline V CDR1 and CDR2: MDHEN, SYDVKM. CDR3 protein: CASSQGWMGQPQHF. For the CDR3, the DNA is TGTGCCAGCAGCCAGGGATGGATGGGTCAGCCCCAGCATTTT.

The chain joins TRBV5-5 to TRBJ1-6, with D perhaps TRBD1 (5 bases). The V end lost 2 bases, the J end lost 10 bases, and 13 bases lay between the germline ends. CDR3 length: 14 amino acids. Germline lookup yields CDR1 SGHKS and CDR2 YYEKEE (reference sequence). In nucleotides, the CDR3 is TGTGCCAGCAGCTTCGGGCAGGGAGAATCACCCCTCCACTTT. Its translation: CASSFGQGESPLHF.

This clonotype was detected many times. The rearrangement joins TRBV5-1 to TRBJ2-6, with TRBD1 as a possible D gene (5 bases). V lost 0 bases and J 0 bases, leaving 13 bases between the germline ends. The length of the CDR3 is 18 residues. From germline, CDR1 is SGHRS and CDR2 YFSETQ. The CDR3 DNA reads TGCGCCAGCAGCTTGGAACTTAGACAGCACTCTGGGGCCAACGTCCTGACTTTC. Amino acids: CASSLELRQHSGANVLTF. Drawing the rest from reference TRBV5-1 and TRBJ2-6, the complete variable domain is KAGVTQTPRYLIKTRGQQVTLSCSPISGHRSVSWYQQTPGQGLQFLFEYFSETQRNKGNFPGRFSGRQFSNSRSEMNVSTLELGDSALYLCASSLELRQHSGANVLTFGAGSRLTVL.

V and J are TRBV6-2 or TRBV6-3 and TRBJ2-4, with TRBD1 as a possible D gene (6 bases). In germline, CDR1 is MNHEY, CDR2 SVGEGT. The V gene lost 2 bases and the J gene lost 3 bases, with 17 bases spanning the gap. This CDR3 region has 17 residues. For the CDR3, the DNA is TGTGCCAGCAGTTACGTACAGGGACGGTTGGACAAAAACATTCAGTACTTC. Translated, it gives CASSYVQGRLDKNIQYF.

The genes are TRBV7-8 and TRBJ1-1; the D gene is possibly TRBD1 (6 bases). CDR3 size: 17 residues. The germline gives CDR1 SGHVS, CDR2 FQNEAQ. V dropped 4 bases and J dropped 3 bases, with 21 bases sitting between them. This CDR3 reads CASSYAASMGGDTEAFF. CDR3 sequence (DNA): TGTGCCAGCAGCTATGCCGCAAGCATGGGGGGCGACACTGAAGCTTTCTTT.

The sample holds a few counts of this clonotype. The V and J genes are TRBV24-1 and TRBJ2-1, with D perhaps TRBD2 (5 bases). CDR3 size: 15 residues. Trimming stripped 6 bases from V and 0 bases from J, with 11 bases between. Germline V CDR1 and CDR2: KGHDR, SFDVKD. CDR3 protein: CATSSMRVSYNEQFF. The CDR3 DNA reads TGTGCCACCAGTAGTATGCGGGTCTCCTACAATGAGCAGTTCTTC.

The chain joins TRBV10-2 to TRBJ2-2; a weak D match, TRBD2 (5 bases). Germline V gene data show CDR1 as WSHSY and CDR2 as SAAADI. Trimming removed 0 bases from V and 7 bases from J, with 6 bases in between. The CDR3 is 13 amino acids. The CDR3: CASSESSGGELFF. The CDR3 DNA reads as TGCGCCAGCAGTGAGTCAAGCGGCGGGGAGCTGTTTTTT.

The chain joins TRBV12-3 or TRBV12-4 to TRBJ2-7, with 12 bases fitting TRBD2. The CDR3 covers 14 residues. V trimming: 8 bases; J trimming: 2 bases; junction bases outside the gene matches: 4. The CDR3: CASCPSGGAYEQYF. CDR3 coding DNA: TGTGCCAGCTGTCCTAGCGGGGGGGCCTACGAGCAGTACTTC.

This clonotype was seen only a few times. The chain carries TRBV5-5 and TRBJ1-6; D gene ambiguous. Germline V CDR1 and CDR2: SGHKS, YYEKEE (reference sequence). Trimming left V 1 base short and J 5 bases short, with 10 bases between. The CDR3 consists of 15 residues. The CDR3 coding sequence is TGTGCCAGCAGCTTGAGAGGAGTTAATAATTCACCCCTCCACTTT. It specifies CASSLRGVNNSPLHF. The entire variable domain, with the rest obtained from reference TRBV5-5 and TRBJ1-6, is as follows: DAGVTQSPTHLIKTRGQQVTLRCSPISGHKSVSWYQQVLGQGPQFIFQYYEKEERGRGNFPDRFSARQFPNYSSELNVNALLLGDSALYLCASSLRGVNNSPLHFGNGTRLTVT.

This clonotype occurred a few times. The V gene is TRBV6-1, the J gene TRBJ2-1; 8 bases are shared with TRBD2. Looked up from germline, CDR1 is MNHNS and CDR2 is SASEGT. The CDR3 extends over 13 amino acids. The trim removed 11 bases at V and 4 bases at J, leaving 7 bases unmatched. The CDR3 coding sequence is TGTGCCGCCAGCCGGGGGGGTTACAATGAGCAGTTCTTC. Translated: CAASRGGYNEQFF.

This clonotype was counted at least ten times. The rearrangement links TRBV9 to TRBJ2-2; D is undetermined. The CDR3 contains 14 residues. Germline CDR1 SGDLS, CDR2 YYNGEE. The V end lost 0 bases, the J end lost 1 base, and 4 bases lay between the germline ends. CDR3 sequence (DNA): TGTGCCAGCAGCGTAGCTGGGAACACCGGGGAGCTGTTTTTT. Translation gives CASSVAGNTGELFF. The full variable domain, its missing parts supplied by reference TRBV9 and TRBJ2-2, is DSGVTQTPKHLITATGQRVTLRCSPRSGDLSVYWYQQSLDQGLQFLIQYYNGEERAKGNILERFSAQQFPDLHSELNLSSLELGDSALYFCASSVAGNTGELFFGEGSRLTVL.

This chain uses TRBV20-1 with TRBJ1-2, with D perhaps TRBD1 (6 bases). Trimming cost V 2 bases and J 1 base, with 11 bases left between them. The length of the CDR3 is 14 residues. From germline, CDR1 is DFQATT and CDR2 SNEGSKA (reference sequence). The CDR3, as DNA: TGCAGTGCTAGAAAGGACAGTATTAACTATGGCTACACCTTC. It is translated as CSARKDSINYGYTF.

CDR3 coding DNA: TGCAGTGCTAGGTCGGAATGGTTGACTAGCGGGAGGGCCTACGAGCAGTACTTC. As protein: CSARSEWLTSGRAYEQYF. The V gene is TRBV20-1, the J gene TRBJ2-7; 14 bases agree with TRBD2. Germline loops: CDR1 DFQATT, CDR2 SNEGSKA (reference sequence). CDR3 size: 18 residues. J was trimmed by 2 bases and V by 3 bases; bases with no gene match: 12.

The J gene is TRBJ2-1, the V gene TRBV5-5; D unresolved. The V end lost 4 bases, the J end lost 3 bases, and 20 bases lay between the germline ends. Germline CDR1 is SGHKS and CDR2 is YYEKEE (reference sequence). The length of the CDR3 is 17 residues. CDR3 DNA sequence: TGTGCCAGCAGCGTGACTTTTTTGACGGTCATCTACAATGAGCAGTTCTTC. It specifies CASSVTFLTVIYNEQFF.

This clonotype came up a few times. This rearrangement joins TRBV24-1 to TRBJ1-2; TRBD1 matches at 9 bases. Germline CDR1 and CDR2: KGHDR and SFDVKD. V lost 4 bases and J lost 4; bases outside the gene matches: 15. The length of the CDR3 is 18 residues. The CDR3 region has the DNA TGTGCCACCAGTGACCCTCGGGGCGGGACAGGGAGCCTCTATGGCTACACCTTC. Its protein product is CATSDPRGGTGSLYGYTF.

The chain carries TRBV6-1 and TRBJ1-1; 9 bases fit TRBD1. This CDR3 comprises 15 residues. The J segment lost 3 bases and the V segment lost 7 bases, leaving 9 bases of the junction unmatched. CDR1 and CDR2 from the germline V gene are MNHNS and SASEGT. The CDR3 reads CASIQGGQGYTEAFF. CDR3 in DNA: TGTGCCAGCATTCAAGGGGGACAGGGCTACACTGAAGCTTTCTTT.

This clonotype has a handful of counts. V is TRBV3-1 and J is TRBJ2-5, with 10 bases that match TRBD1. V gave up 3 bases and J gave up 4 bases; unmatched junction bases: 20. The CDR3 runs to 20 residues. In germline, CDR1 is LGHDT, CDR2 YNNKEL (reference sequence). CDR3 residues: CASSHSRGRQGARGLETQYF. CDR3 bases: TGTGCCAGCAGCCATTCGCGGGGAAGACAGGGGGCAAGGGGGTTAGAGACCCAGTACTTC.

This clonotype was counted a few times. The chain carries TRBV11-2 and TRBJ2-7; 12 positions match TRBD2. Germline V gene lookup returns CDR1 SGHAT and CDR2 FQNNGV. J lost 3 bases, V lost 5 bases, and 11 bases had no gene match. The CDR3 has 17 residues. Here the CDR3 DNA reads TGTGCCAGCAGCAACGGACTAGCGGGAATTAGGGGCTACGAGCAGTACTTC. Translating gives CASSNGLAGIRGYEQYF.